This entry lists 12 T cell receptor beta chains sequenced from one sample in a study of T-cell reconstitution after alpha-beta-depleted transplantation in children. TCRbeta library construction was performed incorporating unique molecular identifiers. TCRdb called the PCR reads again in MiXCR, with one record for every CDR3 protein. The data show 440,000 or so distinct CDR3 sequences, 9.5% to 13% seen once. Sample: PBMCs from the stem cell graft donor, taken from the stem cell graft. The receptors stem from a human donor who donated a stem cell graft to a child with acute myeloid leukemia.

As to this clonotype: A read error is possible here, since a much larger clone lies one base away. This chain joins TRBV6-2 or TRBV6-3 and TRBJ1-5; 7 nucleotides match TRBD1. This CDR3 contains 15 residues. CDR1 and CDR2 from the germline V gene are MNHEY and SVGEGT. The CDR3 sequence: CARSSWTGATQPQHF. The CDR3 DNA is TGTGCCAGGAGTTCCTGGACAGGCGCTACCCAGCCCCAGCATTTT.

The gene calls are TRBV7-6 and TRBJ2-3; 9 bases match TRBD2. The J segment lost 2 bases and the V segment lost 5 bases, leaving 8 bases of the junction unmatched. CDR3 length equals 16 residues. The V gene's germline CDR1 is SGHVS and CDR2 FNYEAQ. CDR3 sequence reads: CASSPRAGGTTDTQYF. In nucleotides, the CDR3 is TGTGCCAGCAGCCCCCGGGCGGGAGGGACCACAGATACGCAGTATTTT.

In its sample, this clonotype was seen a few times. This chain connects TRBV5-5 to TRBJ2-7, with D possibly being TRBD1 (6 bases). The CDR3 is 14 residues long. Between the trimmed V and J ends, which lost 1 base and 1 base, there was a span of 9 bases. Germline CDR1 and CDR2: SGHKS and YYEKEE (reference sequence). The CDR3 is CASSLIGQSYEQYF. CDR3 coding DNA: TGTGCCAGCAGCTTGATAGGACAGTCCTACGAGCAGTACTTC.

This sequence joins TRBV27 and TRBJ2-6; D not resolved. V lost 3 bases and J 0 bases, leaving 9 bases between the germline ends. This CDR3 has 16 residues. Germline CDR1 MNHEY, CDR2 SMNVEV (reference sequence). The CDR3 region is CASSFRHFSGANVLTF. The CDR3 bases are TGTGCCAGCAGTTTCCGACACTTCTCTGGGGCCAACGTCCTGACTTTC.

This clonotype was picked up a small number of times. The rearrangement links TRBV3-1 to TRBJ1-1; D possibly corresponds to TRBD1 (5 bases). The CDR3 is made up of 14 amino acids. Germline V CDR1 and CDR2: LGHDT, YNNKEL (reference sequence). Trimming took off 3 bases at V and 4 bases at J, with 12 bases between the two ends. CDR3 region: CASSHLRETTEAFF. The CDR3 region has the DNA TGTGCCAGCAGCCACCTCAGGGAGACCACTGAAGCTTTCTTT. Combining the CDR3 with reference TRBV3-1 and TRBJ1-1 gives the whole variable domain DTAVSQTPKYLVTQMGNDKSIKCEQNLGHDTMYWYKQDSKKFLKIMFSYNNKELIINETVPNRFSPKSPDKAHLNLHINSLELGDSAVYFCASSHLRETTEAFFGQGTRLTVV.

V is TRBV30 and J is TRBJ2-4; maybe TRBD2 (6 bases). The V and J ends lost 1 base and 6 bases respectively, with 13 bases between them. CDR1 is GTSNPN and CDR2 is SVGIG in the germline V gene (reference sequence). The CDR3 has 14 residues. The CDR3 DNA follows: TGTGCCTGGAGTGAAGTACTAGCAGGAAACATTCAGTACTTC. It encodes CAWSEVLAGNIQYF.

Many counts were recorded for this clonotype. V is TRBV7-9 and J is TRBJ1-1; maybe TRBD1 (6 bases). Germline V CDR1 and CDR2: SEHNR, FQNEAQ (reference sequence). This CDR3 spans 14 amino acids. V was clipped by 4 bases and J by 6 bases, with 15 bases between them. The CDR3 protein is CASSSLSGAPEAFF. The CDR3 nucleotides read TGTGCCAGCAGCTCCCTCTCAGGGGCCCCTGAAGCTTTCTTT.

This clonotype has only a few counts. The gene calls are TRBV18 and TRBJ2-3, with a possible D match to TRBD2 (6 bases). The CDR3 is 15 amino acids. Trimming removed 3 bases from V and 2 bases from J, with 12 bases in between. The germline V gene encodes CDR1 KGHSH and CDR2 LQKENI. Here the CDR3 DNA reads TGTGCCAGCTCACCCGGAGGGGTCTTCACAGATACGCAGTATTTT. It codes for CASSPGGVFTDTQYF. Based on the CDR3 plus reference TRBV18 and TRBJ2-3, the full variable domain is NAGVMQNPRHLVRRRGQEARLRCSPMKGHSHVYWYRQLPEEGLKFMVYLQKENIIDESGMPKERFSAEFPKEGPSILRIQQVVRGDSAAYFCASSPGGVFTDTQYFGPGTRLTVL.

V and J are TRBV12-3 or TRBV12-4 and TRBJ2-1, with 8 bases matching TRBD1. This CDR3 is 16 amino acids long. J was trimmed by 9 bases and V by 3 bases; bases with no gene match: 13. The CDR3 bases are TGTGCCAGCAGTTTGGGGCCAGGGGGCGGAGGGTTTGAGCAGTTCTTC. Its translation: CASSLGPGGGGFEQFF.

This clonotype has at least ten counts. The gene calls are TRBV12-3 or TRBV12-4 and TRBJ1-1, with TRBD1 identical over 7 bases. The CDR3 is 15 amino acids. The V and J ends lost 6 bases and 3 bases, in that order; junction bases with no gene match: 10. This CDR3 is CASRTGKGFDTEAFF. As DNA, the CDR3 is TGTGCCAGCAGGACAGGGAAGGGATTCGACACTGAAGCTTTCTTT.

This clonotype turned up a few times. The gene calls are TRBV12-3 or TRBV12-4 and TRBJ1-5, with D uncertain. Trimming removed 3 bases at V and 6 bases at J, with 9 bases between. The length of the CDR3 is 13 residues. CDR3 in amino acids: CASSFSSGQPQHF. As DNA, the CDR3 is TGTGCCAGCAGTTTTTCGAGTGGTCAGCCCCAGCATTTT.

This clonotype has a count of ten or more. This rearrangement joins TRBV7-8 to TRBJ2-3; D perhaps matches TRBD2 (6 bases). Germline CDR1 SGHVS, CDR2 FQNEAQ. The CDR3 totals 16 residues. V was trimmed by 2 bases and J by 0 bases, leaving 12 bases between them. The CDR3 reads CASSLFLAGSTDTQYF. The CDR3 coding sequence is TGTGCCAGCAGCTTATTTTTGGCGGGGAGCACAGATACGCAGTATTTT.